Listed below are T cell receptor beta chains from one sample, sequenced in a study of shared clonotypes between healthy human individuals. The method was immunoSEQ multiplex PCR; TCRdb's version includes in-frame clones alone and lacks a portion of them. The sample lists 1,400,000 or so clones, less than 99% occurring once. Sequencing was done on a sample of naive CD4+ T cells sorted from blood. All receptors derive from a man aged 25 to 45 in good health. Both conserved end residues are part of each CDR3. Each record gives: V gene, J gene, D gene, CDR3 protein, CDR3 DNA. D genes are given only for firm matches.

v_gene: TRBV9; j_gene: TRBJ2-3; d_gene: TRBD2; CDR3aa: CASTGSGSRSTDTQYF; CDR3nt: TGTGCCAGCACGGGGAGCGGGAGCCGGAGCACAGATACGCAGTATTTT
v_gene: TRBV7-9; j_gene: TRBJ2-4; d_gene: -; CDR3aa: CASSRGRRDIQYF; CDR3nt: TGTGCCAGCAGCCGGGGACGACGGGACATTCAGTACTTC
v_gene: TRBV10-3; j_gene: TRBJ1-1; d_gene: -; CDR3aa: CAIMGAAGTEAFF; CDR3nt: TGTGCCATCATGGGGGCGGCTGGGACTGAAGCTTTCTTT
v_gene: TRBV9; j_gene: TRBJ2-3; d_gene: TRBD2; CDR3aa: CASSVSVAGVADTQYF; CDR3nt: TGTGCCAGCAGCGTTTCGGTAGCGGGAGTCGCAGATACGCAGTATTTT
v_gene: TRBV6-5; j_gene: TRBJ1-4; d_gene: -; CDR3aa: CASSTTATNEKLFF; CDR3nt: TGTGCCAGCAGTACGACAGCAACTAATGAAAAACTGTTTTTT
v_gene: TRBV9; j_gene: TRBJ2-5; d_gene: -; CDR3aa: CASSPRDDQETQYF; CDR3nt: TGTGCCAGCAGCCCGCGGGACGACCAAGAGACCCAGTACTTC
v_gene: TRBV28; j_gene: TRBJ2-1; d_gene: TRBD2; CDR3aa: CAGSAGGGFNEQFF; CDR3nt: TGTGCCGGAAGCGCGGGAGGGGGGTTCAATGAGCAGTTCTTC
v_gene: TRBV28; j_gene: TRBJ1-5; d_gene: -; CDR3aa: CASSFSHQPQHF; CDR3nt: TGTGCCAGCAGTTTTTCCCATCAGCCCCAGCATTTT
v_gene: TRBV10-2; j_gene: TRBJ2-3; d_gene: -; CDR3aa: CASSPAGSGTDTQYF; CDR3nt: TGCGCCAGCAGCCCCGCAGGGAGCGGCACAGATACGCAGTATTTT
v_gene: TRBV9; j_gene: TRBJ1-1; d_gene: -; CDR3aa: CASSSQTASRTEAFF; CDR3nt: TGTGCCAGCAGCAGCCAGACAGCCTCACGAACTGAAGCTTTCTTT